The 18 T cell receptor beta chains in this list originate from one sample, sequenced in a study of cytomegalovirus exposure and HLA in healthy donors. PCR employed 60 Vbeta and 13 Jbeta primers. The data were produced by immunoSEQ multiplex PCR, yet TCRdb's version contains in-frame clones alone and is incomplete. The sample gives 130,000 to 150,000 clones, roughly 80% of which show up once; about 5.3% is in the top ten. Source material: PBMCs. All receptors come from a woman in her forties or fifties in good health and CMV-seronegative.

This chain uses TRBV7-2 with TRBJ1-6, with D unresolved. The CDR3 extends over 16 amino acids. V lost 1 base and J lost 10, with 17 bases in between. Germline V CDR1 and CDR2: SGHTA, FQGNSA. Written as DNA, the CDR3 is TGTGCCAGCAGCTTAGGGCCCGGGGAGGGTGGATCACCCCTCCACTTT. Translated: CASSLGPGEGGSPLHF. Based on the CDR3 plus reference TRBV7-2 and TRBJ1-6, the full variable domain is GAGVSQSPSNKVTEKGKDVELRCDPISGHTALYWYRQSLGQGLEFLIYFQGNSAPDKSGLPSDRFSAERTGGSVSTLTIQRTQQEDSAVYLCASSLGPGEGGSPLHFGNGTRLTVT.

The chain links TRBV28 to TRBJ1-4, with TRBD1 matching over 8 bases. J was trimmed by 8 bases and V by 6 bases; bases with no gene match: 8. Germline V gene data show CDR1 as MDHEN and CDR2 as SYDVKM. There are 14 residues in the CDR3. The CDR3 sequence is CASSPDRVGEKLFF. CDR3 nucleotides: TGTGCCAGCAGCCCGGACAGGGTTGGGGAAAAACTGTTTTTT.

The V and J genes are TRBV11-2 and TRBJ1-1; D ambiguous. Germline V gives CDR1 SGHAT, CDR2 FQNNGV. Trimming shortened V by 1 base and J by 4 bases, and 10 bases separated the two germline ends. CDR3 length: 14 amino acids. The CDR3 loop is CASSLALRATEAFF. The CDR3 bases are TGTGCCAGCAGCTTAGCCCTGCGGGCCACTGAAGCTTTCTTT.

The CDR3 nucleotides read TGTGCCAGCAGCTGGACCGGGACAGGGGCTCAATACGAGCAGTACTTC. Its translation is CASSWTGTGAQYEQYF. The chain has TRBV7-2 and TRBJ2-7; 10 nucleotides agree with TRBD1. CDR3 length: 16 residues. Losses at the gene ends were 4 bases for V and 4 bases for J; bases not matched to a gene: 10. CDR1 is SGHTA, CDR2 FQGNSA, per germline.

The CDR3 region has the DNA TGTGCCAGCAGCCAAGAGATGACTAGCGGGGGTGCCAGGGATGAGCAGTTCTTC. This translates into CASSQEMTSGGARDEQFF. The V gene is TRBV4-2, the J gene TRBJ2-1; TRBD2 matches at 12 bases. The length of the CDR3 is 18 residues. Germline V gene sequence: CDR1 LGHNA, CDR2 YNFKEQ. V lost 0 bases, J lost 8 bases, and 11 bases stayed unmatched.

J is TRBJ2-1 and V is TRBV7-3; 8 bases fit TRBD2. The V gene end was trimmed by 2 bases and the J gene end by 1 base; junction bases not matched to a gene: 1. The CDR3 is 15 amino acids. Germline lookup yields CDR1 SGHTA and CDR2 FQGTGA. This chain's CDR3 is CASSLSGGSYNEQFF. The CDR3 DNA sequence: TGTGCCAGCAGCTTATCGGGGGGGTCCTACAATGAGCAGTTCTTC.

The V gene is TRBV14, the J gene TRBJ2-7, with a weak D call TRBD1 (5 bases). This CDR3 has 13 residues. The germline V gene encodes CDR1 SGHDN and CDR2 FVKESK. Trimming stripped 5 bases from V and 3 bases from J, with 11 bases between. CDR3 sequence: CASSYTRVYEQYF. The CDR3 DNA sequence: TGTGCCAGCAGCTATACCAGGGTCTACGAGCAGTACTTC.

This chain uses TRBV27 with TRBJ1-2, with no clear D. The CDR3 contains 15 residues. V dropped 3 bases and J dropped 1 base, with 12 bases sitting between them. Germline CDR1 and CDR2: MNHEY and SMNVEV (reference sequence). The CDR3 reads CASSLSGSYNYGYTF. The CDR3 DNA reads as TGTGCCAGCAGTTTGTCGGGGAGTTATAACTATGGCTACACCTTC.

The rearrangement joins TRBV10-3 to TRBJ1-4; 8 bases align to TRBD1. The ends lost 0 bases at V and 0 bases at J; junction bases unmatched: 3. Germline V gives CDR1 ENHRY, CDR2 SYGVKD. The length of the CDR3 is 17 residues. The CDR3 reads CAISESRGPATNEKLFF. The CDR3 DNA reads TGTGCCATCAGTGAGTCCAGGGGGCCCGCAACTAATGAAAAACTGTTTTTT.

The V and J genes are TRBV5-1 and TRBJ2-7; TRBD1 aligns across 8 bases. CDR1 is SGHRS and CDR2 is YFSETQ in the germline V gene. V was clipped by 4 bases and J by 4 bases; unmatched bases: 7. The length of the CDR3 is 14 residues. The CDR3 DNA sequence: TGCGCCAGCAGCCCAAGGACAGGGCCGTACGAGCAGTACTTC. Translating gives CASSPRTGPYEQYF.

The rearrangement uses TRBV19 and TRBJ1-4, with 8 bases lining up with TRBD1. CDR3 length: 15 amino acids. The V segment lost 5 bases and the J segment 6 bases; nucleotides outside the gene matches: 8. In germline, CDR1 is LNHDA, CDR2 SQIVND (reference sequence). The CDR3 sequence: CASSSSGGWDEKLFF. CDR3 nucleotide sequence: TGTGCCAGTAGTTCATCAGGGGGCTGGGATGAAAAACTGTTTTTT.

V usage is TRBV4-2 and J usage is TRBJ2-3; 13 bases fit TRBD2. Trimming at V came to 7 bases and at J to 1 base, leaving 5 bases not matched to a gene. The CDR3 has 16 amino acids. CDR1 and CDR2 from the germline V gene are LGHNA and YNFKEQ. DNA of the CDR3: TGTGCCAGCAAAAAGGGACTAGCGGGGCGCACAGATACGCAGTATTTT. Residues: CASKKGLAGRTDTQYF.

This clone was seen only a few times. The chain has TRBV10-3 and TRBJ2-3, with D perhaps matching TRBD2 (8 bases). Per germline, CDR1 ENHRY and CDR2 SYGVKD. The CDR3 covers 15 residues. The V and J ends lost 3 bases and 3 bases respectively, with 13 bases between them. The CDR3 reads CAISDGRGRTDTQYF. The DNA for the CDR3 is TGTGCCATCAGTGACGGGAGGGGGCGAACAGATACGCAGTATTTT.

The V gene is TRBV29-1, the J gene TRBJ2-5; possibly TRBD2 for D (6 bases). Germline CDR1 SQVTM, CDR2 ANQGSEA. Trimming took off 4 bases at V and 6 bases at J, with 15 bases between the two ends. This CDR3 is built from 13 residues. Written as DNA, the CDR3 is TGCAGCGTTGTTAGGGAGGATGCCAAGACCCAGTACTTC. This gives the protein CSVVREDAKTQYF.

The chain recombines TRBV4-1 with TRBJ2-3, with 10 bases that match TRBD2. From germline, CDR1 is MGHRA and CDR2 YSYEKL. After removal of 8 bases from V and 3 bases from J, the junction contained 11 bases not matched to a gene. The CDR3 length is 16 residues. The chain's CDR3 is CASRSLAGATTDTQYF. The CDR3 nucleotides are TGCGCCAGCCGCAGCCTAGCGGGGGCTACTACAGATACGCAGTATTTT.

This clone was seen only once. The J gene is TRBJ2-3, the V gene TRBV6-4; 9 nucleotides agree with TRBD1. V shed 11 bases, J shed 4 bases, and the junction held 16 bases outside the gene matches. The CDR3 is 16 residues long. Germline CDR1 is MRHNA and CDR2 is SNTAGT. The CDR3 protein is CASIFGDRVGSDTQYF. The CDR3 bases are TGTGCCTCCATCTTCGGGGACAGGGTAGGTTCAGATACGCAGTATTTT.

The J gene is TRBJ2-1, the V gene TRBV11-2, with 11 positions matching TRBD2. The CDR3 spans 16 residues. The trim removed 1 base at V and 4 bases at J, leaving 3 bases unmatched. Germline V gives CDR1 SGHAT, CDR2 FQNNGV. The DNA of the CDR3 is TGTGCCAGCAGCTTAGTTAGCGGGGGGGGGTACAATGAGCAGTTCTTC. The encoded protein is CASSLVSGGGYNEQFF.

The CDR3 spells CASSYQVASGNTIYF. The DNA for the CDR3 is TGTGCCAGCAGTTACCAAGTGGCCTCTGGAAACACCATATATTTT. The V and J genes are TRBV6-5 and TRBJ1-3; no definite D call. This CDR3 comprises 15 residues. V lost 2 bases and J lost 0, with 8 bases in between. Germline V lookup: CDR1 MNHEY, CDR2 SVGAGI.